This T cell receptor beta chain derives from a study of blood T cell repertoires in COVID-19. The overall study: From the United States, Italy and Spain came samples of acute and convalescent COVID-19.

Sequenced by immunoSEQ multiplex PCR; TCRdb stores in-frame clones only, minus some. Of 250,000 to 300,000 clones in the sample, 88% were seen once. After removal of 5 bases from V and 9 bases from J, the junction contained 5 bases not matched to a gene. The CDR3 totals 14 residues. CDR1 and CDR2 (germline): SGHAT, FQNNGV. The receptor was derived from an older woman in a cohort exposed to, infected with or recovered from COVID-19 (not recorded which). The rearrangement links TRBV11-2 to TRBJ2-1; 12 nucleotides agree with TRBD2. The sample taken for sequencing was PBMCs or T cells enriched from blood (not recorded which). The CDR3: CASSRTSGNSEQFF. The CDR3 DNA reads TGTGCCAGCAGCAGGACTAGCGGGAACAGTGAGCAGTTCTTC.